Sequencing of this T cell receptor beta chain was carried out in a study of T cells in Graves' hyperthyroidism and ophthalmopathy. This clonotype was observed at least ten times. Its antigen is as yet unknown. RNA transcripts served as the template for amplifying TCR beta CDR3 regions. HTBI primers were employed in a first-round RT-PCR of the TCR CDR3. Each CDR3 protein is one row after TCRdb ran MiXCR on the multiplex PCR reads. The sample yields hundreds of thousands of distinct CDR3 sequences, roughly 40% seen once. CDR1 is KGHDR and CDR2 is SFDVKD in the germline V gene. V shed 4 bases and J shed 3 bases, with 5 bases lying between them. CDR3 length: 12 residues. If no ophthalmopathy progression occurred within 18 months, Graves' hyperthyroidism was stable. Used for diagnoses were clinical symptoms, serum thyroxine and TRAb, thyroid ultrasound and orbital computed tomography. Source material for PBMCs was more than 7.5 ml fresh peripheral blood.

Notes on the study in general: Most thyroid clonotypes that were expanded above 0.001 also turned up in blood.

V and J are TRBV24-1 and TRBJ1-2; D call uncertain. Source material: blood. This receptor was identified in a man aged 18-30 years with Graves' hyperthyroidism. CDR3 sequence reads: CATSDPHYGYTF. The CDR3 DNA reads TGTGCCACCAGTGACCCTCACTATGGCTACACCTTC.